This T cell receptor (beta chain) was identified in a study of cytomegalovirus exposure and HLA in healthy donors (dated by TCRdb to about 2017). Study-wide context: In an earlier analysis of fewer than 750 of the donors, about 270 Gb of sequence data and just under 120 million unique TCR beta sequences from 180 million or so T cells were reported. An early release covering over 500 HLA-typed donors comprised approximately 300 gigabases of sequencing data and some 79 million unique TCR sequences. The genetic ancestry cluster associated with self-reported Caucasian donors included 81% of the 300 to 400 genotyped donors. The aim of the study was to test whether cataloging public T cell receptors could identify signatures of past pathogen exposure. Using immunosequencing, the study profiled T cell repertoires from roughly 650 subjects and related those repertoires to cytomegalovirus serostatus. Besides the first cohort of about 730 subjects, a separate validation cohort made up of roughly 130 different subjects was used. High-throughput TCR immunosequencing, statistical association of individual TCRs with disease status, and machine learning were combined to predict cytomegalovirus infection status. A later analysis re-analyzed previously published TCR beta repertoires from about 600 donors and added high-resolution HLA genotyping to study TCR occurrence patterns. The later analysis used no new phenotypic data to find candidate immune exposures, relying instead on TCR beta sequences and their occurrence across donors. To decide whether each TCR beta V gene segment behaved as functional or pseudogenic, an earlier analysis of several hundred of the donors relied on high-throughput TCR beta sequencing. Donor age, sex, ethnicity and CMV serostatus were collected together with the repertoire data. In a later genetic analysis, genome-wide SNP genotypes for about three fifths of the roughly 670 donors were used, and that subset was treated as a discovery cohort. All discovery cohort repertoires had been generated on a single sequencing platform. HLA typing covered class I and class II loci at four-digit resolution. Typing coverage varied by locus: roughly 620-640 donors for A, B, C, DRB1 and DQB1; about 520 for DQA1; more than 600 for DPA1; under 490 for DPB1. Four or five DR-DQ haplotypes were handled as single units for association and clustering because linkage in the cohort was strong. Among roughly 400 genotyped donors of the cohort, an average of roughly 230,000 unique TCR beta nucleotide sequences was sequenced per donor, of which 15% to 20% were non-productive.

Libraries were built with the immunoSEQ multiplex PCR assay. The multiplex PCR relied on a mix of 60 forward primers for TCR Vbeta segments and 13 reverse primers for TCR Jbeta segments. The CDR3 region of rearranged TCR beta genes was amplified from genomic DNA with a multiplex PCR assay. On the Illumina HiSeq System, the amplified TCR beta libraries were sequenced as 87-base-pair reads. In the source study's methods: A later analysis counted tens of millions of unique TCR beta chains across the 690 or so repertoires, and 9.5 million to 11 million of these chains were shared by at least two donors. Raw reads were error-corrected and collapsed into unique sequences with a nearest-neighbor algorithm that merged closely related sequences to remove PCR and sequencing errors. To assign V, D and J gene segments, CDR3 sequences were aligned to IMGT reference sequences. For a sequence to be retained, a match of at least six nucleotides to both a V gene segment and a J gene segment was required. A rearrangement was called productive if the CDR3 had no stop codons and remained in frame with V and J, and every other rearrangement was called non-productive. Following IMGT convention, CDR3 was defined as the stretch from the second conserved V-encoded cysteine to the conserved J-encoded phenylalanine. Sequences without an unambiguous match to a single V gene segment were excluded from the earlier analysis of about 630 of the donors. An earlier analysis of over 450 of the donors classified V segments as functional when productive rearrangements were above 56.7% and as segregating when the standard deviation between donors was above 5%. A statistical classification framework was built to diagnose cytomegalovirus status from the catalog of TCR beta chain sequences. A later analysis assigned V and J genes by comparing TCR nucleotide sequences with IMGT/GENE-DB human TR gene sequences. In a later analysis, CDR3 sequences and most-parsimonious VDJ recombination scenarios were assigned using the TCRdist pipeline. A later analysis defined each TCR beta chain by its CDR3 amino acid sequence plus V-gene family, and excluded reads lacking a unique V-gene family. A later analysis removed several hundred highly shared, low-generation-probability nucleotide sequences to deal with suspected cross-contamination and a sequencing artifact. A later analysis calculated a clonal expansion index for each public chain from normalized within-repertoire ranks of inferred template counts. A later analysis computed generation probabilities with a VDJ recombination model fitted to out-of-frame rearrangements, and checked the results against IGoR. In a later analysis, TCR-TCR, TCR-HLA and TCR-CMV co-occurrence was scored with hypergeometric tests, and a repertoire-size bias correction was applied to TCR pairs. False discovery rates were estimated in a later analysis by permuting HLA or CMV assignments 20 times. In a later analysis, co-occurring TCRs were grouped using DBSCAN, and TCRdist sequence similarity was added for clustering within HLA-allele-positive subsets. Repertoires with fewer than 30,000 or more than 120,000 public chains were left out of co-occurrence clustering, as were about five repertoires with anomalous nucleotide sharing. TCRdb stores this immuneACCESS table with in-frame sequences only. Part of the clones is absent; in the studies checked, under half of the shortfall reflects unresolved V genes, and no reason is known for the rest. The D gene and trimming were derived from the DNA, and the V and J assignments and clone size from that table. This sample holds roughly 97,000 clones; 81% were observed only once. The ten largest clones take up under 5.5% of the sample.

V lost 0 bases and J lost 5 bases, and the count of bases not matched to a germline gene is 0. The CDR1 and CDR2 encoded by the germline V gene are KGHSH and LQKENI. The CDR3 has 13 amino acids, counting the end cysteine and phenylalanine. The kept DNA is CDR3 alone, 39 bases in frame from the first base. Worth noting for this clone: No cognate antigen has been identified for it. No base-level quality is on record; no much larger clone is a single base apart.

On the study overall, not on this receptor specifically: A further reported finding was that TCR beta sequences accurately predicted the HLA-A and HLA-B alleles for most subjects in the first cohort. A later genetic analysis reported fewer N-insertions in productive TCRs among donors in an Asian-associated ancestry cluster than the approximately 670-donor mean. The study gave a list of some 150 TCR beta chains associated with cytomegalovirus. In a later analysis, more than 15,000 TCR beta sequences were associated with specific HLA alleles at a false discovery rate of 0.05. In a later analysis, several top co-occurrence clusters were reported to appear linked to parvovirus B19, influenza, CMV and Epstein-Barr virus. Linkage disequilibrium might explain the correlated functional status among segregating V segments, but an unknown experimental factor could not be excluded. V-gene and J-gene trimming of TCR beta chains was associated with a missense DCLRE1C variant in a later genetic analysis, and the association was replicated in an independent cohort. In a later analysis, HLA-associated TCR beta chains showed more clonal expansion and lower generation probabilities than non-associated chains that were equally common. Sequencing depth was assumed to be roughly uniform across donors in the presence/absence analyses, though that assumption may not hold. In a later analysis, the rate of TCR association differed among HLA loci, with DRB1 alleles having the most associated TCRs and HLA-C alleles having the fewest. In a later analysis, most CMV-associated TCR beta chains were found to appear HLA-restricted, with HLA associations seemingly driven largely by CMV exposure. In this cohort, only TCR beta chains were sequenced, and detectable features were limited by the absence of alpha or paired-chain data. When HLA alleles, especially DR and DQ, strongly co-occurred, attributing TCR associations to individual alleles was difficult. For the cohort, immune exposure information was limited to CMV serostatus. Because HLA typing was missing for some donors at each locus, association tests included only the typed subset. The classifier was reported to diagnose cytomegalovirus status with high specificity and sensitivity in both the original and validation cohorts. Broadly in line with IMGT annotations, most TCR beta V segments showed up in productive rearrangements about 87% or about 30% of the time in an earlier analysis of approximately 640 of the donors. According to the authors, the approach could potentially be generalized to other disease states and immunological phenotypes. The sequencing pipeline was judged likely to have produced a cluster of highly shared sequence variants as a technical artifact. Because counts were too low, about 17 rarely observed V segments, including chromosome 9 orphons, were excluded from the earlier analysis of 587 of the donors. In vitro tests confirmed that three of the cytomegalovirus-associated TCR beta chains recognize cytomegalovirus antigens. Some IMGT-functional V segments, including TRBV6-2 and TRBV6-3, could not be distinguished by the 87-base-pair reads and were therefore excluded. Across donors, most TCR sequences were observed very rarely, whereas some public TCRs were present in many individuals.

The cohort comprised several hundred healthy bone marrow donors. Cohort members were all nominally healthy when sampled, although unrecorded immune exposures were likely present. The donor was CMV seropositive and belonged to the group of 250 to 350 seropositive cohort members. Each donor provided a peripheral blood sample, and peripheral blood mononuclear cells were used for TCR beta sequencing. The Qiagen DNeasy Blood Extraction Kit was used to extract genomic DNA from the blood cell samples. The TCR comes from a man aged 40-49 years in good health and CMV-seropositive. The source material was PBMCs. The chain was built from TRBV18 and TRBJ2-5; 7 middle bases align to TRBD2. The nucleotides read TGTGCCAGCTCACCACCGGGGGGGGAGACCCAGTACTTC. Translated, this is CASSPPGGETQYF. Full variable domain (CDR3 extended with the reference TRBV18 and TRBJ2-5 proteins): NAGVMQNPRHLVRRRGQEARLRCSPMKGHSHVYWYRQLPEEGLKFMVYLQKENIIDESGMPKERFSAEFPKEGPSILRIQQVVRGDSAAYFCASSPPGGETQYFGPGTRLLVL.